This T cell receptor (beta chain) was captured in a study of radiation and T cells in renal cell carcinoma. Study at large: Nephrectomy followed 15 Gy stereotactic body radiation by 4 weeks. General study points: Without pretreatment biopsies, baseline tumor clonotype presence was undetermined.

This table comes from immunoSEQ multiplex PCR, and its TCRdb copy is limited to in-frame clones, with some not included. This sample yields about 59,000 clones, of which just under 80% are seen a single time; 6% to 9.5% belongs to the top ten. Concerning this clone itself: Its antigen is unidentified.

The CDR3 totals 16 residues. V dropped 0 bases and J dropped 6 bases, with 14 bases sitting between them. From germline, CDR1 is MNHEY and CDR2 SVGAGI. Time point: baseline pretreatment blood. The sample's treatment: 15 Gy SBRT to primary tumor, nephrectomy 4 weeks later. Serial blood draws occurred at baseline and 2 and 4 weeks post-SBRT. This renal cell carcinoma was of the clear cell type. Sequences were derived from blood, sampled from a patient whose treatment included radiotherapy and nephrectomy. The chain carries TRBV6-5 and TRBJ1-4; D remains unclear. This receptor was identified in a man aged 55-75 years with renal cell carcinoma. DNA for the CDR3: TGTGCCAGCAGTTACTCGAGAGGCCGCCGCCATGAAAAACTGTTTTTT. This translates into CASSYSRGRRHEKLFF.